A single sample gave rise to the 15 T cell receptor beta chains below, sequenced in a study of cytomegalovirus exposure and HLA in healthy donors. The PCR had 60 Vbeta and 13 Jbeta primers. TCRdb's table, derived via immunoSEQ multiplex PCR, lists solely in-frame clones and lacks some. This table holds about 110,000 clones, more than 65% found once. Sequenced sample: PBMCs. The receptors here all came from a man in his thirties or forties in good health and CMV-seropositive.

The genes are TRBV5-8 and TRBJ1-2; no clear D gene. This CDR3 region has 14 residues. Per the germline V gene, CDR1 is SGHTS and CDR2 is YDEGEE. The V end lost 3 bases, the J end lost 1 base, and 10 bases lay between the germline ends. Written as DNA, the CDR3 is TGTGCCAGCAGCTCCATGCGGGATAACTATGGCTACACCTTC. Protein: CASSSMRDNYGYTF.

This chain uses TRBV4-2 with TRBJ2-1; TRBD2 is a possible D gene (6 bases). The CDR3 is 15 amino acids. Germline loops: CDR1 LGHNA, CDR2 YNFKEQ. V lost 0 bases and J 4 bases, leaving 10 bases between the germline ends. The CDR3 here is CASSQDAAGYNEQFF. As DNA, the CDR3 is TGTGCCAGCAGCCAAGATGCCGCGGGGTACAATGAGCAGTTCTTC.

This sequence joins TRBV6-6 and TRBJ1-4; possibly TRBD1 for D (6 bases). V lost 2 bases, J lost 8 bases, and 12 bases lay in between. The CDR3 totals 14 residues. Germline values: CDR1 MNHNY, CDR2 SVGAGI (reference sequence). CDR3: CASSYRDNSEKLFF. In DNA form, the CDR3 reads TGTGCCAGCAGTTACCGGGACAATAGCGAAAAACTGTTTTTT.

This clone was seen at least ten times. The rearrangement uses TRBV7-8 and TRBJ2-2, with TRBD2 matching over 11 bases. After removal of 6 bases from V and 3 bases from J, the junction contained 3 bases not matched to a gene. The germline V gene encodes CDR1 SGHVS and CDR2 FQNEAQ. The CDR3 loop spans 15 amino acids. The CDR3 is CASRLAGVDTGELFF. The CDR3 nucleotides read TGTGCCAGCAGACTAGCGGGGGTGGACACCGGGGAGCTGTTTTTT.

The V and J genes are TRBV4-2 and TRBJ2-1; 8 bases fit TRBD2. J gave up 4 bases and V 0 bases, and 8 bases lay outside the gene matches. Germline loops: CDR1 LGHNA, CDR2 YNFKEQ. This CDR3 spans 17 amino acids. Written as DNA, the CDR3 is TGTGCCAGCAGCCAAGAGGCGGGGGGCCTTATTTACAATGAGCAGTTCTTC. Its translation is CASSQEAGGLIYNEQFF.

The chain recombines TRBV7-6 with TRBJ2-1; TRBD1 matches 8 bases. The CDR3 covers 14 residues. The V and J ends lost 1 base and 9 bases, in that order; junction bases with no gene match: 5. Germline V gene lookup returns CDR1 SGHVS and CDR2 FNYEAQ. CDR3 region: CASSLGQGFGEQFF. The CDR3 DNA follows: TGTGCCAGCAGCTTAGGACAGGGGTTCGGTGAGCAGTTCTTC. Filled out from reference TRBV7-6 and TRBJ2-1, the complete variable domain reads GAGVSQSPRYKVTKRGQDVALRCDPISGHVSLYWYRQALGQGPEFLTYFNYEAQQDKSGLPNDRFSAERPEGSISTLTIQRTEQRDSAMYRCASSLGQGFGEQFFGPGTRLTVL.

The chain uses TRBV5-1 and TRBJ2-3; 8 nucleotides line up with TRBD1. The CDR3 loop spans 15 amino acids. Losses at the gene ends were 4 bases for V and 3 bases for J; bases not matched to a gene: 7. Germline V lookup: CDR1 SGHRS, CDR2 YFSETQ. This CDR3 is CASSQLQGGTDTQYF. CDR3 nucleotides: TGCGCCAGCAGCCAACTACAGGGGGGAACAGATACGCAGTATTTT. Drawing the rest from reference TRBV5-1 and TRBJ2-3, the complete variable domain is KAGVTQTPRYLIKTRGQQVTLSCSPISGHRSVSWYQQTPGQGLQFLFEYFSETQRNKGNFPGRFSGRQFSNSRSEMNVSTLELGDSALYLCASSQLQGGTDTQYFGPGTRLTVL.

This rearrangement joins TRBV6-5 to TRBJ2-3; D uncertain. Germline V gene lookup returns CDR1 MNHEY and CDR2 SVGAGI. The CDR3 spans 13 residues. Trimming removed 10 bases at V and 2 bases at J, with 13 bases between. The CDR3 DNA reads TGTGCCACGCGGCGGCAGCCCACAGATACGCAGTATTTT. It specifies CATRRQPTDTQYF.

The chain is built from TRBV29-1 and TRBJ1-4; D gene unclear. Trimming cost V 6 bases and J 0 bases, with 8 bases left between them. This CDR3 has 13 amino acids. Germline V CDR1 and CDR2: SQVTM, ANQGSEA. The CDR3 bases are TGCAGCGTGCAGGTCGCAACTAATGAAAAACTGTTTTTT. This sequence encodes CSVQVATNEKLFF.

This rearrangement joins TRBV5-1 to TRBJ2-5, with 8 nucleotides matching TRBD2. In germline, CDR1 is SGHRS, CDR2 YFSETQ. Trimming took 2 bases from V and 2 from J; bases not matched to a gene: 5. The CDR3 spans 15 residues. The DNA of the CDR3 is TGCGCCAGCAGCTTCGGTAGCGGGGATCAAGAGACCCAGTACTTC. This sequence encodes CASSFGSGDQETQYF.

The gene calls are TRBV6-1 and TRBJ2-7; maybe TRBD1 (5 bases). V lost 1 base to trimming and J lost 3 bases, with 10 bases between them. This CDR3 contains 14 residues. Looked up from germline, CDR1 is MNHNS and CDR2 is SASEGT. The CDR3 coding sequence is TGTGCCAGCAGTGAAGGGGGCTCCCGCTACGAGCAGTACTTC. The encoded protein is CASSEGGSRYEQYF.

The genes are TRBV5-6 and TRBJ2-6; no reliable D call. The ends were cut back, 0 bases at V and 0 bases at J, with 7 bases in the middle. The CDR3 is 16 residues long. Germline V gene data show CDR1 as SGHDT and CDR2 as YYEEEE. The chain's CDR3 is CASSLEADSGANVLTF. The CDR3 DNA reads TGTGCCAGCAGCTTGGAGGCGGACTCTGGGGCCAACGTCCTGACTTTC.

V is TRBV19 and J is TRBJ2-1; 7 nucleotides match TRBD1. Germline CDR1 is LNHDA and CDR2 is SQIVND (reference sequence). This CDR3 has 14 residues. Trimming took 6 bases from V and 0 from J; bases not matched to a gene: 2. The CDR3 nucleotides are TGTGCCAGTAGACCAGGGGGCTCCTACAATGAGCAGTTCTTC. Its translation is CASRPGGSYNEQFF.

This clone was observed a single time. This rearrangement joins TRBV18 to TRBJ1-1, with 10 bases lining up with TRBD1. The CDR3 extends over 15 amino acids. Germline V gene lookup returns CDR1 KGHSH and CDR2 LQKENI. Trimming cost V 4 bases and J 8 bases; bases outside gene matches: 10. The CDR3 DNA follows: TGTGCCAGCTCACAACAGCGACAGGGGGCATGGGAAGCTTTCTTT. This codes for CASSQQRQGAWEAFF.

This clone has only a few counts. This sample includes further DNA sequences coding for the same CDR3. The chain recombines TRBV30 with TRBJ1-1; D call uncertain. Germline V CDR1 and CDR2: GTSNPN, SVGIG (reference sequence). Deletions cut 0 bases from V and 0 bases from J, with 5 bases between. The CDR3 runs 13 residues. The CDR3 DNA sequence: TGTGCCTGGAGTGTAGCTCTGAACACTGAAGCTTTCTTT. Protein: CAWSVALNTEAFF.